This T cell receptor beta chain originates from a study of T cells in Graves' hyperthyroidism and ophthalmopathy. Amplified regions were TCR beta CDR3 sequences from RNA transcripts. The study used the HTBI primer set for a first-round RT-PCR of the TCR CDR3. TCRdb re-analysed the multiplex PCR reads in MiXCR, keeping a single row per CDR3 protein. The sample has approximately 260,000 distinct CDR3 sequences; 12% to 15% are singletons. The TCR originated in a woman aged 50 to 60 with Graves' hyperthyroidism that later progressed to Graves' ophthalmopathy. What was sequenced was blood.

The CDR3 protein is CASSFGSHTGANVLTF. The CDR3 region has the DNA TGTGCCAGCAGCTTCGGCAGCCACACTGGGGCCAACGTCCTGACTTTC. This sequence joins TRBV5-8 and TRBJ2-6; D ambiguous. The CDR3 runs 16 residues. Trimming shortened V by 2 bases and J by 2 bases, and 11 bases separated the two germline ends. Germline V gene sequence: CDR1 SGHTS, CDR2 YDEGEE.